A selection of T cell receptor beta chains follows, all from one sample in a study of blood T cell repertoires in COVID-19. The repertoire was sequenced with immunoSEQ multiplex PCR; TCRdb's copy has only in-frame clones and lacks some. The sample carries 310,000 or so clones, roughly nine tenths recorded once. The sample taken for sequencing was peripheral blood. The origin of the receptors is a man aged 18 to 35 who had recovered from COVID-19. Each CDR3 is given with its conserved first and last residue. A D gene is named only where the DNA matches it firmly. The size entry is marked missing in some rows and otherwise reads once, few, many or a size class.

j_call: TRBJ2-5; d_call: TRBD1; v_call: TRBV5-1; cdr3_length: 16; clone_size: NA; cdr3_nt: TGCGCCAGCAGCTATTACGGGGACAGGGGAAAAGAGACCCAGTACTTC; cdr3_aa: CASSYYGDRGKETQYF
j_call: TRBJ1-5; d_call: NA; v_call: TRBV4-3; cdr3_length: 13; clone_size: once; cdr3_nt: TGCGCCAGCAGCCAAGAGGGGGGTCAGTCCCAGCATTTT; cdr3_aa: CASSQEGGQSQHF
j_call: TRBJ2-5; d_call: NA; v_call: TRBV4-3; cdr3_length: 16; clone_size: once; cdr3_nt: TGCGCCAGCAGCCAATTGTGGGGGGGCCCCCAAGAGACCCAGTACTTC; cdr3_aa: CASSQLWGGPQETQYF
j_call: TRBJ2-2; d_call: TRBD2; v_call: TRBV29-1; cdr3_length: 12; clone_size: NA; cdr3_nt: TGCGGCGCCCGGGGGGGGGCCGGGGAGCTGTTTTTT; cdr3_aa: CGARGGAGELFF
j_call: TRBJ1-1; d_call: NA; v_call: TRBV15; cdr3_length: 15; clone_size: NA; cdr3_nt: TGTGCCACCAGCAGAGAGACAGGAGGTAGCACTGAAGCTTTCTTT; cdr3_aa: CATSRETGGSTEAFF
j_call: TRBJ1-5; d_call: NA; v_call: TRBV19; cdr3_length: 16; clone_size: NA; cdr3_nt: TGTGCCAGTAGTATGGGGCGGGGTTTTGGCAATCAGCCCCAGCATTTT; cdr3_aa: CASSMGRGFGNQPQHF
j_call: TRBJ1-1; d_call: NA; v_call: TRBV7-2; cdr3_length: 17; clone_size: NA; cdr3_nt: TGTGCCAGCAGCTTATCACCTTCACATGGAGTGAACACTGAAGCTTTCTTT; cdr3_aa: CASSLSPSHGVNTEAFF
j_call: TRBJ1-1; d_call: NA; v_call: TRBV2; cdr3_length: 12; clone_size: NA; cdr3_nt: TGTGCCAGCAGTTATGACAGATCGGAAGCTTTCTTT; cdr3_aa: CASSYDRSEAFF
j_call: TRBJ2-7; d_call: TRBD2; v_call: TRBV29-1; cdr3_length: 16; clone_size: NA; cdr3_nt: TGCAGCGTTGAACTATCCGGGGAGGGTCTCTCCTACGAGCAGTACTTC; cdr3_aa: CSVELSGEGLSYEQYF
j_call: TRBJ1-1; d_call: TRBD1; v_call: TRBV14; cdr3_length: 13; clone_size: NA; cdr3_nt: TGTGCCAGCAGCTTCGACAGGGGCACTGAAGCTTTCTTT; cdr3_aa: CASSFDRGTEAFF
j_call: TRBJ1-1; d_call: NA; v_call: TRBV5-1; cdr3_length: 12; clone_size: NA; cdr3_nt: TGCGCCAGCAGCTTGGAGAGGACTGAAGCTTTCTTT; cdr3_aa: CASSLERTEAFF
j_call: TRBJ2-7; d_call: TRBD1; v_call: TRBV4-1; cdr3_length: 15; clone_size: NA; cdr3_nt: TGCGCCAGCAGCCAAGAGCCGGGACAGGGTTACGAGCAGTACTTC; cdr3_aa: CASSQEPGQGYEQYF
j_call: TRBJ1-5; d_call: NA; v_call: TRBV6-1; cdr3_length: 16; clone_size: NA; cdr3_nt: TGTGCCAGCAGCGAAGGGGCGCTGGGTAGCAATCAGCCCCAGCATTTT; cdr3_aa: CASSEGALGSNQPQHF
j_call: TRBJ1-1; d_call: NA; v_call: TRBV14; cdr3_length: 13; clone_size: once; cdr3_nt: TGTGCCAGCAGCCTCGGGGGGGGCACTGAAGCTTTCTTT; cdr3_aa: CASSLGGGTEAFF
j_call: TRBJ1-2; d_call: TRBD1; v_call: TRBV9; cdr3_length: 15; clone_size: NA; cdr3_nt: TGTGCCAGCAGCGTCTCAACTGTCAGGGGGGATGGCTACACCTTC; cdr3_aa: CASSVSTVRGDGYTF
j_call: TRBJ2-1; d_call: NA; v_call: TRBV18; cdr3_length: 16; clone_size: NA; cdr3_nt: TGTGCCAGCTCACCTGTTAAGCGAACCGTCTACAATGAGCAGTTCTTC; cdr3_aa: CASSPVKRTVYNEQFF
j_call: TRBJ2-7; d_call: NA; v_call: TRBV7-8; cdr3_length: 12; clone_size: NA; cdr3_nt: TGTGCCACCCGAGGGTGGGACTACGAGCAGTACTTC; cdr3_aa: CATRGWDYEQYF
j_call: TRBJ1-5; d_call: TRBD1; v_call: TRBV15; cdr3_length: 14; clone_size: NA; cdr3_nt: TGTGCCACCAGCAGGATACAGGGGCGACAGCCCCAGCATTTT; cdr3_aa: CATSRIQGRQPQHF
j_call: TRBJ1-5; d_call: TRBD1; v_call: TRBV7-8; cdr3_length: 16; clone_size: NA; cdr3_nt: TGTGCCAGCAGCGACACCGGGACAGGAGTCAATCAGCCCCAGCATTTT; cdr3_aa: CASSDTGTGVNQPQHF
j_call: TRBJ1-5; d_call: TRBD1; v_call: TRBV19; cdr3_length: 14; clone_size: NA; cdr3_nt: TGTGCCAGTAGTACAGGACAGGGGAATCAGCCCCAGCATTTT; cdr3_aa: CASSTGQGNQPQHF
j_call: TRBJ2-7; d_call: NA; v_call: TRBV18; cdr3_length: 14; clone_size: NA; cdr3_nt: TGTGCCAGCTCACCACTAGCGTATAACTACGAGCAGTACTTC; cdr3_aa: CASSPLAYNYEQYF
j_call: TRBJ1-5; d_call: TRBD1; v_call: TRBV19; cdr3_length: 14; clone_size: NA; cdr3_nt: TGTGCCAGTAGTTCGACAGGGGGCAATCAGCCCCAGCATTTT; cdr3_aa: CASSSTGGNQPQHF
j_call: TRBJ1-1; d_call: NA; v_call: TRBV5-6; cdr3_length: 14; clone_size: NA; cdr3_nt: TGTGCCAGCAGCCCCACCCCAGGGAACACTGAAGCTTTCTTT; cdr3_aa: CASSPTPGNTEAFF
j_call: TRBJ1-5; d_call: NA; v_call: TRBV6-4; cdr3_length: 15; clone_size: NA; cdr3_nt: TGTGCCAGCAGCGTCGACAGTTTGGGCAATCAGCCCCAGCATTTT; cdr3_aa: CASSVDSLGNQPQHF
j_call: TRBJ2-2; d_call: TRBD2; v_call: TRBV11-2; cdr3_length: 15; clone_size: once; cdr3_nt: TGTGCCAGCAGCCCCGGGGGGGCGGGCACCGGGGAGCTGTTTTTT; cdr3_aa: CASSPGGAGTGELFF
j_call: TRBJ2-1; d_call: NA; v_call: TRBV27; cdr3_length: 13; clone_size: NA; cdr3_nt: TGTGCCAGCAGTTTCGGGGTCTACAATGAGCAGTTCTTC; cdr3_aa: CASSFGVYNEQFF
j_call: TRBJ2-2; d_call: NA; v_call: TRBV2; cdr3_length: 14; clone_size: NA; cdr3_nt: TGTGCCAGCACTCCTTCTCGGGGGTCCGGGGAGCTGTTTTTT; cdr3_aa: CASTPSRGSGELFF
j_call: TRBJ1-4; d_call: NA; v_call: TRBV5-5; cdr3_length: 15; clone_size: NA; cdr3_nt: TGTGCCAGCAGCTTGGCCCGTAAGGGGTTTGAAAAACTGTTTTTT; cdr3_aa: CASSLARKGFEKLFF
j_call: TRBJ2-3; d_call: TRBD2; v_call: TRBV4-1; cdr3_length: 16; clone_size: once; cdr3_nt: TGCGCCAGCAGCCAAGGACTAGCGGGGGACACAGATACGCAGTATTTT; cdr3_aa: CASSQGLAGDTDTQYF
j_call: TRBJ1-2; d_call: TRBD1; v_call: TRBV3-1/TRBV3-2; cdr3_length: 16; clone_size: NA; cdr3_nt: TGTGCCAGCAGCCAATCGGGGACAGGGGACGGCTATGGCTACACCTTC; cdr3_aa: CASSQSGTGDGYGYTF
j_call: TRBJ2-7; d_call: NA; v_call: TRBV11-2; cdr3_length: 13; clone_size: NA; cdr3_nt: TGTGCCAGCAGCATCGCGGGCAACTACGAGCAGTACTTC; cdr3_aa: CASSIAGNYEQYF
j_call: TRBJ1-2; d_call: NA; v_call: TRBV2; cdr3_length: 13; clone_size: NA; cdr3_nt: TGTGCCAGCAGCAGGACAACGAACTATAGCTACACCTTC; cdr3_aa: CASSRTTNYSYTF
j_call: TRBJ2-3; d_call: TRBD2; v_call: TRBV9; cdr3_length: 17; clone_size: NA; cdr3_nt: TGTGCCAGCAGCCTTCCTCTGACTAGCGGGAGCACAGATACGCAGTATTTT; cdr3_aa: CASSLPLTSGSTDTQYF
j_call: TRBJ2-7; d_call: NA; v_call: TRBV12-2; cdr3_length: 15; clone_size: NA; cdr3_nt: TGTGCAAGTCGCTTACCTACTAGTTCCCTATACGAGCAGTACTTC; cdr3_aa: CASRLPTSSLYEQYF
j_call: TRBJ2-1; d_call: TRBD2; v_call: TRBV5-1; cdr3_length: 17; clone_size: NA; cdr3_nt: TGCGCCAGCAGCCCCGGGGGGACTAGCGGGTCCTACAATGAGCAGTTCTTC; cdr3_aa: CASSPGGTSGSYNEQFF
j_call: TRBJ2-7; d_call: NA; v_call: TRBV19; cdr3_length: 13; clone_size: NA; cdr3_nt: TGTGCCAGTAGTATAGATAGGAGGTACGAGCAGTACTTC; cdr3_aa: CASSIDRRYEQYF
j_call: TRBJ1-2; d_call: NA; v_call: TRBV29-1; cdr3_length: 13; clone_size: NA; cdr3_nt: TGCAGCGTTGAAGACACAGTGAACTATGGCTACACCTTC; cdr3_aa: CSVEDTVNYGYTF
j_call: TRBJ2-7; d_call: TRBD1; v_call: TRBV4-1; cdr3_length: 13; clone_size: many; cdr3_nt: TGCGCCAGCAGCCCTGGACAGGCCTACGAGCAGTACTTC; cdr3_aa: CASSPGQAYEQYF
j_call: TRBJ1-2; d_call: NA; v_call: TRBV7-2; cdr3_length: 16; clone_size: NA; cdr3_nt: TGTGCCAGCAGCTTAGACCCCGGTGGCGGTCACTATGGCTACACCTTC; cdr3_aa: CASSLDPGGGHYGYTF
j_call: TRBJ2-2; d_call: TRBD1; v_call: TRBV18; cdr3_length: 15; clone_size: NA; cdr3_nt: TGTGCCAGCTCTCGCGGGACAGGGTTCGCCGGGGAGCTGTTTTTT; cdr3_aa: CASSRGTGFAGELFF
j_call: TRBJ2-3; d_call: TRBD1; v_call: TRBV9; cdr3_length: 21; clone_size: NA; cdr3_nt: TGTGCCAGCAGATATGGGACAGGTCCCGTTGGGACCGCGGCCAACACAGATACGCAGTATTTT; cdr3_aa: CASRYGTGPVGTAANTDTQYF
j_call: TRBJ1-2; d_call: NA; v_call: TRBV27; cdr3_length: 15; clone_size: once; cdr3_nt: TGTGCCAGCAGACCCTACCCGACAGTCGACTATGGCTACACCTTC; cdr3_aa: CASRPYPTVDYGYTF
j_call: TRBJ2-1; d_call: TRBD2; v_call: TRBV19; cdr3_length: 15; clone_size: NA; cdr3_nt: TGTGCCAGTAGTATACTAGCGGGGGCGGGGAATGAGCAGTTCTTC; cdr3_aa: CASSILAGAGNEQFF
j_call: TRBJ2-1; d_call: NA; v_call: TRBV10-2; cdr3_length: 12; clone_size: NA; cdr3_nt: TGCGCCACCTCGACAGGGGACTACCAGGTGTTCTTC; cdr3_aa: CATSTGDYQVFF
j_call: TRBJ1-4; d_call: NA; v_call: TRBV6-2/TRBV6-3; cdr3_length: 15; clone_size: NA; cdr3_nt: TGTGCCAGCAGTTGGAGCGACAGTTTTAATGAAAAACTGTTTTTT; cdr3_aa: CASSWSDSFNEKLFF
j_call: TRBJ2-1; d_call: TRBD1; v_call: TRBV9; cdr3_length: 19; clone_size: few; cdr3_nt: TGTGCCAGCAGCTACCCGGTCCAGGCCGGGACAGGGTCGGGCAATGAGCAGTTCTTC; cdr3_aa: CASSYPVQAGTGSGNEQFF
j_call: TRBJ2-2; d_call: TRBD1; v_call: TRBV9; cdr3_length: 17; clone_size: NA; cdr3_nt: TGTGCCAGCAGCGGCCGAACAGGGGGCAGCAACACCGGGGAGCTGTTTTTT; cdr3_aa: CASSGRTGGSNTGELFF
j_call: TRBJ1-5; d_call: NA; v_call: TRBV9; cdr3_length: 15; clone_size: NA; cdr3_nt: TGTGCCAGCAGCCCACGGGTCGATAGCAATCAGCCCCAGCATTTT; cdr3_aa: CASSPRVDSNQPQHF
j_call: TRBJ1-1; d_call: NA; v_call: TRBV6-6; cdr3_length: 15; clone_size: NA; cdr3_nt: TGTGCCAGCAGTTACTCGGAATGGGCTCTCACTGAAGCTTTCTTT; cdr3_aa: CASSYSEWALTEAFF
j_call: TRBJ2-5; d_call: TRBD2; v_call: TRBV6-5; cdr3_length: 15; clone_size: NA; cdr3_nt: TGTGCCAGGAGGGCTAGCGGGGGGGCGGGTGAGACCCAGTACTTC; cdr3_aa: CARRASGGAGETQYF
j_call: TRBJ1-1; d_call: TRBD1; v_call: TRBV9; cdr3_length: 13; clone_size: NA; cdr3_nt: TGTGCCAGCAGCCCGGGACAGGGCACTGAAGCTTTCTTT; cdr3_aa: CASSPGQGTEAFF
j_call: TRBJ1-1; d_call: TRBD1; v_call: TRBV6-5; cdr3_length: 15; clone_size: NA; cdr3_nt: TGTGCCAGCAGTTATTACCGGGACAGTAACACTGAAGCTTTCTTT; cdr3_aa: CASSYYRDSNTEAFF
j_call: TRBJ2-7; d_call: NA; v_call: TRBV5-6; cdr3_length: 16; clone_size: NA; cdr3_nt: TGTGCCAGCAGCTTGCCCGGGACTGTTGGGGCCTACGAGCAGTACTTC; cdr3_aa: CASSLPGTVGAYEQYF
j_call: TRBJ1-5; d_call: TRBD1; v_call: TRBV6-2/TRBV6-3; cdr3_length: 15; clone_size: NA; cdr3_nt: TGTGCCAGCAGTACCCCTCGACAGGGTAATCAGCCCCAGCATTTT; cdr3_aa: CASSTPRQGNQPQHF
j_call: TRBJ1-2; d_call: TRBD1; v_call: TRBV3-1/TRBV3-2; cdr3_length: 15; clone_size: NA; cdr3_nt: TGTGCCAGCAGCCTTGGGGACAGGGGGAACTATGGCTACACCTTC; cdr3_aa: CASSLGDRGNYGYTF
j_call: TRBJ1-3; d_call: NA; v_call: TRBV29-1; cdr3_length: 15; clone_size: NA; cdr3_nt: TGCAGCGTTAAGTTTACACAGGACTCTGGAAACACCATATATTTT; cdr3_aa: CSVKFTQDSGNTIYF
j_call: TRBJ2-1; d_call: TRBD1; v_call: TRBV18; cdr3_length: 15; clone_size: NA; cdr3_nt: TGTGCCAGCTCACCACGCCAGGGGGCCTACAATGAGCAGTTCTTC; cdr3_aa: CASSPRQGAYNEQFF